This T cell receptor beta chain was sequenced for a study of blood T cells in healthy people across ages. A second PCR, run for roughly 7 to 12 cycles, used a sample-barcoded 5' primer plus a J-beta primer mix. MiXCR was run by TCRdb on the 5' RACE reads, yielding one entry per CDR3 protein. The sample records hundreds of thousands of distinct CDR3 sequences, 35% to 50% being singletons. The ends lost 5 bases at V and 4 bases at J; junction bases unmatched: 8. Germline CDR1 is MNHEY and CDR2 is SMNVEV (reference sequence). The CDR3 spans 16 residues. Overall study results and limits: It was held that the diversity estimates obtained from one million T cells were underestimates. Roughly linear declines in TCR beta diversity per million T cells occurred with age.

A remark on this clonotype: As yet, its antigen is unknown.

The genes are TRBV27 and TRBJ1-2; 12 bases are shared with TRBD1. The clonotype comes from an elderly man in good health. Source material: blood. The CDR3 sequence: CASSSYGTGGGYGYTF. The CDR3 DNA reads as TGTGCCAGCAGTAGCTACGGGACAGGGGGCGGCTATGGCTACACCTTC.